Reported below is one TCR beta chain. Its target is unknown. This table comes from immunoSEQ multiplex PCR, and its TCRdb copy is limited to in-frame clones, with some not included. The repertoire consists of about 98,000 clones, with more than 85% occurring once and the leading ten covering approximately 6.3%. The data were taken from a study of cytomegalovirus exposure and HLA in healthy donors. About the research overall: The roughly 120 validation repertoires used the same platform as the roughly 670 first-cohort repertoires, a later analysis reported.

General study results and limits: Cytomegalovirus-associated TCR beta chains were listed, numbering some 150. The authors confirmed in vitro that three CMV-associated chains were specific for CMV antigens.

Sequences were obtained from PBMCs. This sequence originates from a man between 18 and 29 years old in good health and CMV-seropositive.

The chain's CDR3 is CASRGTGGNTIYF. CDR3 in DNA: TGTGCCAGCAGGGGGACAGGTGGAAACACCATATATTTT. V is TRBV2 and J is TRBJ1-3; TRBD1 aligns across 8 bases. CDR3 length equals 13 residues. The germline CDR1 and CDR2 sequences are SNHLY and FYNNEI. V lost 6 bases, J lost 3 bases, and 1 base stayed unmatched.